Listed below are T cell receptor beta chains from one sample, sequenced in a study of T-cell memory formation after mild COVID-19. In TCRdb, the 5' RACE reads were re-called with MiXCR into one record per CDR3 protein. Of 350,000 to 450,000 distinct CDR3 sequences in the sample, approximately 24% were seen once. The sequencing sample was made of PBMCs or a T cell subset sorted from them (not recorded which). These TCRs come from an adult woman who had mild COVID-19 (a few samples of this study predate the infection). Cell type and time point are not known. Each CDR3 is given with its conserved first and last residue. The order of the fields is J gene, V gene, clone size, D gene, CDR3 DNA, CDR3 protein. A D gene is named only where the DNA matches it firmly. Not all rows give a size; the values are once, few, many and, for expanded clones, a class.

J gene: TRBJ1-5; V gene: TRBV9; clone size: -; D gene: -; CDR3 DNA: TGTGCCAGCAGCGCTACAGGGTTTCTAGATCAGCCCCAGCATTTT; CDR3 protein: CASSATGFLDQPQHF
J gene: TRBJ2-7; V gene: TRBV20-1; clone size: once; D gene: -; CDR3 DNA: TGCAGTGCTAGAGACAGGGACATCTCCTACGAGCAGTACTTC; CDR3 protein: CSARDRDISYEQYF
J gene: TRBJ2-3; V gene: TRBV7-9; clone size: -; D gene: -; CDR3 DNA: TGTGCCAGCAGCTTAGCTACTAGCTTATGGAGGGGAGATACGCAGTATTTT; CDR3 protein: CASSLATSLWRGDTQYF
J gene: TRBJ2-1; V gene: TRBV29-1; clone size: -; D gene: -; CDR3 DNA: TGCAGCGTTGAAGATCCCAATGAGCAGTTCTTC; CDR3 protein: CSVEDPNEQFF
J gene: TRBJ1-1; V gene: TRBV14; clone size: -; D gene: -; CDR3 DNA: TGTGCCAGCAGCCAAGAGCCGCCGAGGGGGTCCCTTAACACTGAAGCTTTCTTT; CDR3 protein: CASSQEPPRGSLNTEAFF
J gene: TRBJ1-2; V gene: TRBV12-3/TRBV12-4; clone size: few; D gene: -; CDR3 DNA: TGTGCCAGCAGTGTACAGGGAGGCGTCTATGGCTACACCTTC; CDR3 protein: CASSVQGGVYGYTF
J gene: TRBJ2-3; V gene: TRBV5-1; clone size: few; D gene: -; CDR3 DNA: TGCGCCAGCAGCTTGGTGGGGGCATTAACAGATACGCAGTATTTT; CDR3 protein: CASSLVGALTDTQYF
J gene: TRBJ2-7; V gene: TRBV5-1; clone size: many; D gene: -; CDR3 DNA: TGCGCCAGCAGCCCTGCTGGACTCAAAGGGTCCTACGAGCAGTACTTC; CDR3 protein: CASSPAGLKGSYEQYF
J gene: TRBJ1-2; V gene: TRBV29-1; clone size: few; D gene: -; CDR3 DNA: TGCAGCGTTGAGCCCCCTATGGTCTTCCTCTATGGCTACACCTTC; CDR3 protein: CSVEPPMVFLYGYTF
J gene: TRBJ2-5; V gene: TRBV6-1; clone size: -; D gene: -; CDR3 DNA: TGTGCCAGCAGTGTTCCGGGTATGGAGACCCAGTACTTC; CDR3 protein: CASSVPGMETQYF
J gene: TRBJ2-3; V gene: TRBV4-1; clone size: -; D gene: -; CDR3 DNA: TGCGCCAGCAGGCAGGGGGGGACAGATACGCAGTATTTT; CDR3 protein: CASRQGGTDTQYF
J gene: TRBJ2-5; V gene: TRBV5-1; clone size: -; D gene: TRBD1; CDR3 DNA: TGCGCCAGCAGCCAACAGGGGAGAGAGACCCAGTACTTC; CDR3 protein: CASSQQGRETQYF
J gene: TRBJ2-5; V gene: TRBV9; clone size: few; D gene: -; CDR3 DNA: TGTGCCAGCAGCACGGCCTGGGGGCTTCAAGAGACCCAGTACTTC; CDR3 protein: CASSTAWGLQETQYF
J gene: TRBJ1-1; V gene: TRBV7-9; clone size: few; D gene: -; CDR3 DNA: TGTGCCAGCAGCTTGCGGGAGACGGTGAACACTGAAGCTTTCTTT; CDR3 protein: CASSLRETVNTEAFF
J gene: TRBJ2-5; V gene: TRBV7-9; clone size: few; D gene: -; CDR3 DNA: TGTGCCAGCAGCTCGGTAGACCCCCAGGCGGAGACCCAGTACTTC; CDR3 protein: CASSSVDPQAETQYF
J gene: TRBJ2-2; V gene: TRBV11-2; clone size: few; D gene: -; CDR3 DNA: TGTGCCAGCAGCCCTTTGCCCAACACCGGGGAGCTGTTTTTT; CDR3 protein: CASSPLPNTGELFF
J gene: TRBJ1-5; V gene: TRBV7-2; clone size: few; D gene: -; CDR3 DNA: TGTGCCAGCAGCCTGCGAGAGGATCAGCCCCAGCATTTT; CDR3 protein: CASSLREDQPQHF
J gene: TRBJ2-7; V gene: TRBV12-3/TRBV12-4; clone size: -; D gene: TRBD1; CDR3 DNA: TGTGCCAGCAGGACAGGGCTGAACTACGAGCAGTACTTC; CDR3 protein: CASRTGLNYEQYF
J gene: TRBJ1-6; V gene: TRBV6-1; clone size: few; D gene: -; CDR3 DNA: TGTGCCAGCAGTGACGCTTCCGGGTCTAGGGGTTCACCCCTCCACTTT; CDR3 protein: CASSDASGSRGSPLHF